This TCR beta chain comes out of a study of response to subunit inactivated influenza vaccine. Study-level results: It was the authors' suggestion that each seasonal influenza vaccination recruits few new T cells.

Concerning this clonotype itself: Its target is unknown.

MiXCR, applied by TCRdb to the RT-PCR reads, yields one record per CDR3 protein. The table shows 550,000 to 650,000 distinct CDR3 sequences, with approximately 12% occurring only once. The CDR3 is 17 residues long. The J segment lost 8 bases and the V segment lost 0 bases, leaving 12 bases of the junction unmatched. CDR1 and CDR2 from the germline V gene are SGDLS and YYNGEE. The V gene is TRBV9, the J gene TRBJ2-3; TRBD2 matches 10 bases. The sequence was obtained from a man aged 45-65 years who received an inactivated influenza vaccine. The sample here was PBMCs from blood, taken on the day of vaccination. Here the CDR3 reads CASSVEASSGGWGTQYF. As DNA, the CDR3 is TGTGCCAGCAGCGTAGAGGCGTCTAGCGGGGGCTGGGGTACGCAGTATTTT.